The 20 T cell receptor beta chains below all came from one sample that was sequenced in a study of cytotoxic CD8 clonotypes in ibrutinib-treated CLL. Using immunoSEQ multiplex PCR, the repertoire was profiled, and TCRdb retains in-frame clones only, with some absent. The top ten clones hold approximately 27% of a sample with 110,000 to 150,000 clones, about 72% of them seen once. Sequenced here: PBMCs, sampled after 12 months of ibrutinib treatment. All receptors come from a human donor with chronic lymphocytic leukemia.

This clone was counted a few times. The chain employs TRBV27 and TRBJ2-1; D is unresolved. The germline CDR1 and CDR2 sequences are MNHEY and SMNVEV (reference sequence). The CDR3 runs to 11 residues. The V end was cut by 6 bases, the J end by 3 bases, with 3 bases between. The CDR3 reads CASSYYNEQFF. For the CDR3, the DNA is TGTGCCAGCAGCTACTACAATGAGCAGTTCTTC.

This chain joins TRBV4-1 and TRBJ2-3; D possibly corresponds to TRBD1 (6 bases). Trimming left V 5 bases short and J 5 bases short, with 14 bases between. The germline CDR1 and CDR2 sequences are MGHRA and YSYEKL. The CDR3 totals 14 residues. The CDR3: CASSFLGAVDTQYF. CDR3 DNA: TGCGCCAGCAGCTTCTTGGGGGCGGTAGATACGCAGTATTTT.

This clone was counted between two and nine times. The rearrangement links TRBV5-5 to TRBJ2-7; D is undetermined. Germline V gives CDR1 SGHKS, CDR2 YYEKEE (reference sequence). CDR3 length: 11 residues. Trimming left V 4 bases short and J 1 base short, with 3 bases between. CDR3 DNA: TGTGCCAGCAGCAGGTCCTACGAGCAGTACTTC. It is translated as CASSRSYEQYF.

For this clone: The same CDR3 can be traced to other DNA sequences in this sample. The gene calls are TRBV27 and TRBJ1-2; D is uncertain. Germline V CDR1 and CDR2: MNHEY, SMNVEV (reference sequence). This CDR3 contains 14 residues. Trimming cost V 6 bases and J 2 bases, with 13 bases left between them. CDR3: CASSLRTGNYGYTF. In DNA form, the CDR3 reads TGTGCCAGCAGCCTCCGGACGGGCAACTATGGCTACACCTTC.

The V and J genes are TRBV5-4 and TRBJ1-2; D unresolved. Germline CDR1 and CDR2: SGHNT and YYREEE (reference sequence). The CDR3 sequence is 12 residues long. Trimming removed 0 bases from V and 5 bases from J, with 5 bases in between. The CDR3 is CASSLAGYGYTF. CDR3 sequence (DNA): TGTGCCAGCAGCTTGGCAGGTTATGGCTACACCTTC.

The J gene is TRBJ1-3, the V gene TRBV28; the D is unclear. This CDR3 spans 14 amino acids. Trimming took 3 bases from V and 0 from J, leaving 6 bases between them. Germline V gene sequence: CDR1 MDHEN, CDR2 SYDVKM. CDR3 DNA sequence: TGTGCCAGCAGTTTCGGGTACTCTGGAAACACCATATATTTT. It specifies CASSFGYSGNTIYF.

The chain carries TRBV19 and TRBJ1-4; D may be TRBD1 (5 bases). This CDR3 spans 13 amino acids. Looked up from germline, CDR1 is LNHDA and CDR2 is SQIVND (reference sequence). Trimming took 5 bases from V and 4 from J, leaving 8 bases between them. CDR3 loop: CASSGTDNEKLFF. For the CDR3, the DNA is TGTGCCAGTAGTGGGACGGATAATGAAAAACTGTTTTTT.

The chain uses TRBV30 and TRBJ1-3; D possibly corresponds to TRBD1 (6 bases). Germline-derived CDR1 and CDR2 are GTSNPN and SVGIG (reference sequence). The CDR3 contains 13 residues. V lost 4 bases to trimming and J lost 4 bases, with 11 bases between them. The CDR3 region is CAWNTGSGNTIYF. The CDR3 region has the DNA TGTGCCTGGAATACAGGGTCCGGAAACACCATATATTTT.

The CDR3, as DNA: TGTGCCAGCAGCTCTCGGGAGGGGGCCTACAATGAGCAGTTCTTC. This gives the protein CASSSREGAYNEQFF. This chain links TRBV9 with TRBJ2-1, with 8 bases lining up with TRBD2. Germline CDR1 is SGDLS and CDR2 is YYNGEE. The trim removed 4 bases at V and 2 bases at J, leaving 5 bases unmatched. The CDR3 totals 15 residues. Using reference TRBV9 and TRBJ2-1 for the parts outside the CDR3, the full variable domain is DSGVTQTPKHLITATGQRVTLRCSPRSGDLSVYWYQQSLDQGLQFLIQYYNGEERAKGNILERFSAQQFPDLHSELNLSSLELGDSALYFCASSSREGAYNEQFFGPGTRLTVL.

The CDR3 region is CASSPSGMAGIQYF. The CDR3 nucleotides read TGTGCCAGCAGTCCGTCCGGAATGGCCGGCATTCAGTACTTC. The chain couples TRBV6-5 to TRBJ2-4, with no clear D. This CDR3 has 14 amino acids. V dropped 5 bases and J dropped 9 bases, with 17 bases sitting between them. CDR1 and CDR2 (germline): MNHEY, SVGAGI.

This chain joins TRBV4-1 and TRBJ2-5; tentative D call: TRBD2 (5 bases). V lost 2 bases, J lost 2 bases, and 15 bases lay in between. Germline loops: CDR1 MGHRA, CDR2 YSYEKL. The CDR3 length is 16 residues. The CDR3 reads CASSQQQLDFQETQYF. In nucleotides, the CDR3 is TGCGCCAGCAGCCAACAGCAGTTGGACTTTCAAGAGACCCAGTACTTC.

The V call is TRBV6-4, the J call TRBJ2-2; possible D gene TRBD1, 6 bases. CDR1 is MRHNA, CDR2 SNTAGT, per germline. The CDR3 sequence is 13 residues long. Trimming left V 3 bases short and J 7 bases short, with 9 bases between. This CDR3 is CASSEQGIGELFF. The CDR3 bases are TGTGCCAGCAGTGAGCAGGGGATCGGGGAGCTGTTTTTT.

This sequence joins TRBV29-1 and TRBJ2-3; no definite D call. CDR1 SQVTM and CDR2 ANQGSEA come from the germline V gene. V shed 4 bases and J shed 0 bases, with 11 bases lying between them. This CDR3 region has 14 residues. The CDR3 loop is CSVASDSSTDTQYF. Here the CDR3 DNA reads TGCAGCGTTGCCTCAGATTCTAGCACAGATACGCAGTATTTT.

This clone was counted ten times or more. The chain uses TRBV30 and TRBJ2-2; the D gene is possibly TRBD2 (5 bases). Trimming took 0 bases from V and 1 from J, leaving 6 bases between them. Germline V CDR1 and CDR2: GTSNPN, SVGIG (reference sequence). This CDR3 comprises 14 residues. The CDR3 sequence is CAWSVGGNTGELFF. DNA of the CDR3: TGTGCCTGGAGTGTCGGAGGGAACACCGGGGAGCTGTTTTTT.

The V and J genes are TRBV27 and TRBJ2-7; D is undetermined. Germline V gene data show CDR1 as MNHEY and CDR2 as SMNVEV (reference sequence). Between the trimmed V and J ends, which lost 3 bases and 0 bases, there was a span of 6 bases. This CDR3 contains 13 residues. The CDR3 here is CASSFRSSYEQYF. In nucleotides, the CDR3 is TGTGCCAGCAGTTTCAGAAGCTCCTACGAGCAGTACTTC.

In nucleotides, the CDR3 is TGTGCTAGTGTCCCTTTGGTGAACACTGAAGCTTTCTTT. The encoded protein is CASVPLVNTEAFF. The chain links TRBV12-5 to TRBJ1-1; no reliable D call. V was clipped by 7 bases and J by 0 bases, with 9 bases between them. In germline, CDR1 is LGHNT, CDR2 FRNRAP. This CDR3 comprises 13 residues.

The chain employs TRBV10-2 and TRBJ1-5; 8 nucleotides line up with TRBD1. Per germline, CDR1 WSHSY and CDR2 SAAADI. V lost 6 bases, J lost 4 bases, and 8 bases stayed unmatched. The CDR3 contains 15 residues. The CDR3 nucleotides read TGCGCCAGCAGCATCGGACAGGGAGGTAATCAGCCCCAGCATTTT. Translating it yields CASSIGQGGNQPQHF.

The chain is built from TRBV5-1 and TRBJ2-1; no firm D call. Looked up from germline, CDR1 is SGHRS and CDR2 is YFSETQ. Trimming took off 6 bases at V and 9 bases at J, with 13 bases between the two ends. This CDR3 spans 12 amino acids. The CDR3 DNA is TGCGCCAGCAATGGGTATGTTGGTGAGCAGTTCTTC. Translation gives CASNGYVGEQFF.

The chain links TRBV7-2 to TRBJ2-7; 9 nucleotides agree with TRBD2. CDR3 size: 15 residues. Germline V lookup: CDR1 SGHTA, CDR2 FQGNSA. Trimming removed 1 base from V and 3 bases from J; junction bases left unmatched: 4. CDR3: CASSLVNSGGYEQYF. CDR3 DNA: TGTGCCAGCAGCTTAGTCAATAGCGGGGGCTACGAGCAGTACTTC. The full variable domain, rest sourced from reference TRBV7-2 and TRBJ2-7, is GAGVSQSPSNKVTEKGKDVELRCDPISGHTALYWYRQSLGQGLEFLIYFQGNSAPDKSGLPSDRFSAERTGGSVSTLTIQRTQQEDSAVYLCASSLVNSGGYEQYFGPGTRLTVT.

The chain joins TRBV18 to TRBJ1-3; TRBD1 matches 7 bases. This CDR3 has 17 amino acids. Germline assignment: CDR1 KGHSH and CDR2 LQKENI. V gave up 4 bases and J gave up 0 bases; unmatched junction bases: 9. The CDR3 bases are TGTGCCAGCTCACTAGCAGGGGGAAACCCCTCTGGAAACACCATATATTTT. As protein: CASSLAGGNPSGNTIYF.